The present T cell receptor (beta chain) was sequenced within a study of blood T cell repertoires in COVID-19. In germline, CDR1 is SNHLY, CDR2 FYNNEI. CDR3 length: 11 residues. The ends were cut back, 8 bases at V and 3 bases at J, with 8 bases in the middle. This clone came up a few times. Generated by immunoSEQ multiplex PCR, the TCRdb table keeps only in-frame clones and is missing some. The table includes about 180,000 clones, 70% to 90% detected once. Sample: peripheral blood. This TCR was sampled from a human donor with active or convalescent COVID-19. The donor label of this sample is uncertain. The rearrangement uses TRBV2 and TRBJ2-7, with TRBD2 as a possible D gene (5 bases). Written as DNA, the CDR3 is TGTGCCAGCCGGGGTTTCTACGAGCAGTACTTC. Translated, it gives CASRGFYEQYF.